The 13 T cell receptor beta chains below all came from one sample that was sequenced in a study of shared clonotypes between healthy human individuals. The method was immunoSEQ multiplex PCR; TCRdb's version includes in-frame clones alone and lacks a portion of them. The data contain millions of clones, approximately 92% of them singletons. The sample comprised naive CD4+ T cells sorted from blood. Subset indicated: CD45RA+ positively selected. The origin of the receptors is a man aged 18 to 29 in good health.

V and J are TRBV6-6 and TRBJ1-2, with 7 bases lining up with TRBD1. This CDR3 is built from 15 residues. Germline lookup yields CDR1 MNHNY and CDR2 SVGAGI (reference sequence). The V segment lost 2 bases and the J segment 7 bases; nucleotides outside the gene matches: 10. This chain's CDR3 is CASSYRLTGSGGYTF. The CDR3 DNA reads as TGTGCCAGCAGTTACCGGCTGACAGGGTCCGGTGGCTACACCTTC.

The J gene is TRBJ2-1, the V gene TRBV9; no definite D call. The V gene lost 4 bases and the J gene lost 3 bases, with 14 bases spanning the gap. Germline V gives CDR1 SGDLS, CDR2 YYNGEE. This CDR3 spans 15 amino acids. CDR3 amino acids: CASSPQVGFYNEQFF. The CDR3 nucleotides read TGTGCCAGCAGCCCGCAGGTGGGGTTCTACAATGAGCAGTTCTTC. The whole variable domain, remainder taken from reference TRBV9 and TRBJ2-1, is DSGVTQTPKHLITATGQRVTLRCSPRSGDLSVYWYQQSLDQGLQFLIQYYNGEERAKGNILERFSAQQFPDLHSELNLSSLELGDSALYFCASSPQVGFYNEQFFGPGTRLTVL.

The chain has TRBV5-4 and TRBJ1-3; the match to TRBD1 covers 9 bases. This CDR3 has 16 residues. Per the germline V gene, CDR1 is SGHNT and CDR2 is YYREEE (reference sequence). With 3 bases clipped from V and 1 base from J, the junction kept 5 bases outside the gene matches. The CDR3 protein is CASSSGTGYSGNTIYF. The CDR3 coding sequence is TGTGCCAGCAGCTCCGGGACAGGGTATTCTGGAAACACCATATATTTT.

This chain links TRBV4-1 with TRBJ1-5; a possible D gene is TRBD1 (5 bases). This CDR3 contains 15 residues. The V end was cut by 2 bases, the J end by 3 bases, with 11 bases between. The germline gives CDR1 MGHRA, CDR2 YSYEKL. The CDR3 is CASSQREGTNQPQHF. CDR3 sequence (DNA): TGCGCCAGCAGCCAAAGAGAGGGGACCAATCAGCCCCAGCATTTT.

A remark on this clone: The sample has other DNA sequences that encode this CDR3 too. The genes are TRBV29-1 and TRBJ2-5, with 7 positions matching TRBD1. The CDR3 has 11 amino acids. With 6 bases clipped from V and 4 bases from J, the junction kept 2 bases outside the gene matches. Germline V CDR1 and CDR2: SQVTM, ANQGSEA. CDR3 loop: CSVDRAETQYF. The CDR3 DNA follows: TGCAGCGTCGACAGGGCAGAGACCCAGTACTTC.

DNA of the CDR3: TGTGCCAGCAGGCACTTCGGGACGATGAACACTGAAGCTTTCTTT. Protein product: CASRHFGTMNTEAFF. The chain recombines TRBV7-2 with TRBJ1-1, with a weak D call TRBD1 (5 bases). The CDR3 is made up of 15 amino acids. The germline V and J ends were trimmed by 6 bases and 0 bases, with 14 bases remaining between them. Germline assignment: CDR1 SGHTA and CDR2 FQGNSA.

The chain combines TRBV5-8 with TRBJ2-5; a possible D gene is TRBD2 (6 bases). The germline V gene has CDR1 SGHTS and CDR2 YDEGEE. The V and J ends lost 4 bases and 5 bases respectively, with 15 bases between them. The length of the CDR3 is 14 residues. As DNA, the CDR3 is TGTGCCAGCAGCCTCAGACTAGTACGGGAGACCCAGTACTTC. It specifies CASSLRLVRETQYF.

The rearrangement links TRBV19 to TRBJ2-5; D is undetermined. CDR3 length equals 12 residues. V gave up 5 bases and J gave up 3 bases, with 7 bases separating them. Germline lookup yields CDR1 LNHDA and CDR2 SQIVND (reference sequence). The CDR3 spells CASSEGKETQYF. As DNA, the CDR3 is TGTGCCAGTAGTGAAGGCAAAGAGACCCAGTACTTC.

V and J are TRBV2 and TRBJ2-7; 8 positions match TRBD1. The CDR3 spans 13 residues. Germline CDR1 reads SNHLY; CDR2 reads FYNNEI. V lost 10 bases to trimming and J lost 2 bases; unmatched junction nucleotides: 7. The chain's CDR3 is CAISRQGPYEQYF. The DNA for the CDR3 is TGTGCCATTTCGAGACAGGGGCCCTACGAGCAGTACTTC.

The chain is built from TRBV5-4 and TRBJ2-4; D is perhaps TRBD1 (6 bases). Germline V gene data show CDR1 as SGHNT and CDR2 as YYREEE (reference sequence). The V gene lost 4 bases and the J gene lost 9 bases, with 17 bases spanning the gap. The CDR3 is made up of 14 amino acids. CDR3 DNA sequence: TGTGCCAGCAGCCCGCTGGACAGCGATAGCATTCAGTACTTC. Its protein product is CASSPLDSDSIQYF.

CDR3 sequence reads: CASSLAGGVRTDTQYF. CDR3 DNA sequence: TGCGCCAGCAGCTTGGCCGGCGGGGTTAGGACAGATACGCAGTATTTT. The chain employs TRBV5-1 and TRBJ2-3, with a weak D call TRBD2 (6 bases). This CDR3 region has 16 residues. Trimming stripped 0 bases from V and 3 bases from J, with 14 bases between. CDR1 and CDR2 (germline): SGHRS, YFSETQ.

This chain joins TRBV18 and TRBJ2-1; TRBD2 aligns across 8 bases. CDR1 is KGHSH and CDR2 is LQKENI in the germline V gene. V trimming: 0 bases; J trimming: 6 bases; junction bases outside the gene matches: 10. This CDR3 comprises 17 residues. The CDR3 sequence is CASSPPGSGSRSNEQFF. CDR3 DNA: TGTGCCAGCTCACCACCGGGAAGCGGGAGTAGAAGCAATGAGCAGTTCTTC.

In its sample, this clone was seen once. This sequence joins TRBV11-2 and TRBJ2-5, with a possible D match to TRBD2 (6 bases). CDR3 length: 14 amino acids. Per the germline V gene, CDR1 is SGHAT and CDR2 is FQNNGV. V shed 0 bases and J shed 13 bases, with 18 bases lying between them. The CDR3 region is CASSLDWAPGLPYF. The CDR3 DNA follows: TGTGCCAGCAGCTTAGATTGGGCTCCGGGACTCCCGTACTTC. The whole variable domain, filled in from reference TRBV11-2 and TRBJ2-5, reads EAGVAQSPRYKIIEKRQSVAFWCNPISGHATLYWYQQILGQGPKLLIQFQNNGVVDDSQLPKDRFSAERLKGVDSTLKIQPAKLEDSAVYLCASSLDWAPGLPYFGPGTRLLVL.